Listed below are T cell receptor beta chains from one sample, sequenced in a study of control samples from healthy donors and cancer patients. Sequencing was performed with immunoSEQ multiplex PCR; in TCRdb, only in-frame clones are kept and a portion is missing. This sample carries fewer than 90,000 clones, approximately 80% of them seen once, and the ten largest clones take 28%. The sequencing sample was made of blood. The receptors originated from a man aged 50-60 years in good health. Each CDR3 is given with its conserved first and last residue. The D gene is left open where the match is weak. Some rows mark clone size as missing; the rest say once, few, many or name a class of expanded clone.

len,j_gene,abundance,v_gene,d_gene,CDR3aa,CDR3nt
13,TRBJ1-2,-,TRBV19,-,CASSMGQIYGYTF,TGTGCCAGTAGTATGGGGCAGATCTATGGCTACACCTTC
17,TRBJ1-2,-,TRBV9,TRBD1,CASSVVAGGESVYGYTF,TGTGCCAGCAGCGTAGTGGCAGGGGGCGAGTCAGTCTATGGCTACACCTTC
15,TRBJ2-3,few,TRBV9,TRBD2,CASSPGGTSRITQYF,TGTGCCAGCAGCCCGGGGGGGACTAGCCGTATCACGCAGTATTTT
14,TRBJ1-2,-,TRBV24-1,-,CATSDDNRWYGYTF,TGTGCCACCAGTGATGACAATCGGTGGTATGGCTACACCTTC
13,TRBJ1-2,-,TRBV5-1,TRBD1,CASRRDRGSGYTF,TGCGCCAGCCGGCGGGACAGGGGAAGCGGCTACACCTTC
13,TRBJ1-5,-,TRBV27,-,CASSLRGGQPQHF,TGTGCCAGCAGTTTAAGGGGCGGTCAGCCCCAGCATTTT
15,TRBJ2-2,-,TRBV6-6,TRBD1,CASRTGQANTGELFF,TGTGCCAGCAGGACGGGACAGGCGAACACCGGGGAGCTGTTTTTT
19,TRBJ1-5,-,TRBV7-3,-,CASSLPRVRAGSSNQPQHF,TGTGCCAGCAGCCTACCTAGGGTTAGGGCAGGCAGCAGCAATCAGCCCCAGCATTTT
12,TRBJ1-5,-,TRBV18,-,CASSGNNQPQHF,TGTGCCAGCTCAGGCAACAATCAGCCCCAGCATTTT
17,TRBJ1-3,-,TRBV7-9,-,CASSLGGPEGTGNTIYF,TGTGCCAGCAGCTTAGGCGGGCCGGAGGGAACTGGAAACACCATATATTTT
15,TRBJ2-2,-,TRBV7-2,-,CASSPLLANTGELFF,TGTGCCAGCAGCCCCCTGCTCGCGAACACCGGGGAGCTGTTTTTT
18,TRBJ2-7,once,TRBV6-1,-,CASSEALVGQGHSYEQYF,TGTGCCAGCAGTGAAGCGCTCGTAGGACAAGGCCACTCCTACGAGCAGTACTTC
15,TRBJ1-5,-,TRBV19,TRBD1,CASSPTGRGEQPQHF,TGTGCCAGTAGTCCTACAGGCAGGGGGGAACAGCCCCAGCATTTT
15,TRBJ2-2,-,TRBV30,-,CAYKRGDFESGELFF,TGTGCCTACAAAAGGGGGGACTTTGAAAGCGGGGAGCTGTTTTTT
15,TRBJ2-4,-,TRBV10-1,TRBD2,CASSEGSGVGDIQYF,TGCGCCAGCAGTGAAGGTAGCGGGGTTGGGGACATTCAGTACTTC
14,TRBJ1-2,-,TRBV7-2,-,CASSLVAGSYGYTF,TGTGCCAGCAGCTTAGTCGCAGGGTCCTATGGCTACACCTTC
15,TRBJ1-3,-,TRBV28,-,CASSSGTFEANTIYF,TGTGCCAGCAGTTCCGGGACATTTGAGGCAAACACCATATATTTT
16,TRBJ2-5,-,TRBV21-1,-,CASSKSPLAEQETQYF,TGTGCCAGCAGCAAATCCCCTTTGGCGGAGCAAGAGACCCAGTACTTC
15,TRBJ2-3,-,TRBV3-1/TRBV3-2,-,CASSQETGRTDTQYF,TGTGCCAGCAGCCAGGAAACGGGTCGCACAGATACGCAGTATTTT
13,TRBJ1-3,-,TRBV7-2,-,CASSLRTGNTIYF,TGTGCCAGCAGCTTACGGACGGGAAACACCATATATTTT
13,TRBJ2-5,-,TRBV7-2,-,CASSRLAGRTQYF,TGTGCCAGCAGCCGCCTCGCGGGGAGGACCCAGTACTTC
15,TRBJ2-7,-,TRBV7-2,TRBD2,CASSSPGLVVGEQYF,TGTGCCAGCAGCTCACCGGGACTAGTAGTAGGTGAGCAGTACTTC